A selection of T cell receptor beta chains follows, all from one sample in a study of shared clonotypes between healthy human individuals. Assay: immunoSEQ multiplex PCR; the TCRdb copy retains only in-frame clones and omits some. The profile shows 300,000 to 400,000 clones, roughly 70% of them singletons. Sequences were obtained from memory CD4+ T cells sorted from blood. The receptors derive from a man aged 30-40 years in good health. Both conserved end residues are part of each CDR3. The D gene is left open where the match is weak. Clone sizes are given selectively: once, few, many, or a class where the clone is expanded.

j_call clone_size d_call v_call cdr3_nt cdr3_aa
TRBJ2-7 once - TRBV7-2 TGTGCCAGCAGCTTGCTCTACGAGCAGTACTTC CASSLLYEQYF
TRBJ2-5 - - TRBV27 TGTGCCAGCAGCCAGCTCAGGTTCAGGGAGACCCAGTACTTC CASSQLRFRETQYF
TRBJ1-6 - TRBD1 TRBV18 TGTGCCAGCTCACGTGTTGGACAGGGAGTTGCCTCACCCCTCCACTTT CASSRVGQGVASPLHF
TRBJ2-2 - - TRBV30 TGTGCCTGGAGTGCGAGGTACACCGGGGAGCTGTTTTTT CAWSARYTGELFF
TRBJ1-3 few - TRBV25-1 TGTGCCAGCAGTGCGGTATCTGGAAACACCATATATTTT CASSAVSGNTIYF
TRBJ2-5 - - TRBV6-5 TGTGCCAGCAGCCGACAGGGAGGGACCCAGTACTTC CASSRQGGTQYF
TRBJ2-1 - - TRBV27 TGTGCCAGCAGCCCGCTAGGTATTGAGCAGTTCTTC CASSPLGIEQFF
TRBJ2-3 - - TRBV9 TGTGCCAGCAGCAGGGAGTGGAGCACAGATACGCAGTATTTT CASSREWSTDTQYF
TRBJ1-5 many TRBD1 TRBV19 TGTGCCAGTCGGGGGACAGATGGTAATCAGCCCCAGCATTTT CASRGTDGNQPQHF
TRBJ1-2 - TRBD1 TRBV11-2 TGTGCCAGCAGCCTTTGGGACAGGGATGTCTATGGCTACACCTTC CASSLWDRDVYGYTF
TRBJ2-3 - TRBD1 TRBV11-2 TGTGCCAGCAGCCTTCGGACAGGGGGCGAAAATACGCAGTATTTT CASSLRTGGENTQYF
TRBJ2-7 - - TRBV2 TGTGCCAGCAGTCAAACAGCTTTAGACGAGCAGTACTTC CASSQTALDEQYF
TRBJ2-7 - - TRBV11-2 TGTGCCAGCAGCCCTACCGGGACTGCGTACGAGCAGTACTTC CASSPTGTAYEQYF
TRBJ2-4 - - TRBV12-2 TGTGCAAGTCGCTCCATGACTAGGACCAAAAACATTCAGTACTTC CASRSMTRTKNIQYF
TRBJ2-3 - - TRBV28 TGTGCCAGCAGCTCCGGGTCGAACTTAGGCACAGATACGCAGTATTTT CASSSGSNLGTDTQYF
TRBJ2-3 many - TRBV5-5 TGTGCCAGCAGCTCCGTGGCGGGGGCTCGTACAGATACGCAGTATTTT CASSSVAGARTDTQYF
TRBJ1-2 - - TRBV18 TGTGCCAGCTCACCGCTTGGAACGAATGGCTACACCTTC CASSPLGTNGYTF